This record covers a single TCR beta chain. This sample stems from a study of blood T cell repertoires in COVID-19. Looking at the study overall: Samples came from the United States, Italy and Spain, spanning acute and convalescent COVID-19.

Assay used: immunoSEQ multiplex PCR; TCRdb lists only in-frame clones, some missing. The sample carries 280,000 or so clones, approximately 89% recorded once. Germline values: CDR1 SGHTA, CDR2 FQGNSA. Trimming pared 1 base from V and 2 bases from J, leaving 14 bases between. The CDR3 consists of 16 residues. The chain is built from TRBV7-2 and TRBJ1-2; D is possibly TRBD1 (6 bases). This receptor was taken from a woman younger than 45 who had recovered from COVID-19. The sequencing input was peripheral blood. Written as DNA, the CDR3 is TGTGCCAGCAGCTTAGATCGGGACACCACGAACTATGGCTACACCTTC. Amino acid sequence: CASSLDRDTTNYGYTF.